The 21 T cell receptor beta chains given below trace back to one sample, sequenced in a study of beta chain features in type 1 diabetes. The whole isolated RNA underwent reverse transcription, so sequencing captured expressed TCRB transcripts. Sequencing was performed with immunoSEQ multiplex PCR; in TCRdb, only in-frame clones are kept and a portion is missing. The sample consists of around 300,000 clones, roughly 9.6% of them appearing once. Sequencing used naive CD4+ T cells from blood. Receptors originate from a young woman in good health.

The V and J genes are TRBV19 and TRBJ2-5, with D maybe TRBD1 (7 bases). The V end lost 5 bases, the J end lost 3 bases, and 10 bases lay between the germline ends. Germline CDR1 reads LNHDA; CDR2 reads SQIVND (reference sequence). The CDR3 loop spans 13 amino acids. The CDR3 bases are TGTGCCAGTAGTGGCGGGACAGAAGAGACCCAGTACTTC. It codes for CASSGGTEETQYF.

In its sample, this clone was seen a few times. This chain connects TRBV5-1 to TRBJ2-1; 9 bases map to TRBD1. The J segment lost 7 bases and the V segment lost 4 bases, leaving 9 bases of the junction unmatched. Germline V gene data show CDR1 as SGHRS and CDR2 as YFSETQ. The CDR3 is 15 amino acids. CDR3 sequence: CASSSLGTGNNEQFF. CDR3 in DNA: TGCGCCAGCAGCAGCCTTGGGACAGGGAATAATGAGCAGTTCTTC.

This clone was found a few times. V is TRBV7-2 and J is TRBJ2-2; the match to TRBD2 covers 9 bases. CDR1 and CDR2 from the germline V gene are SGHTA and FQGNSA. V shed 1 base and J 2 bases; nucleotides not matched to a gene: 5. The CDR3 contains 17 residues. The CDR3 loop reads CASSLGGLATNTGELFF. The CDR3 nucleotides read TGTGCCAGCAGCTTAGGCGGACTAGCGACCAACACCGGGGAGCTGTTTTTT.

This clone occurred a few times. The chain combines TRBV2 with TRBJ2-1; D not resolved. The CDR3 covers 15 residues. The germline V and J ends were trimmed by 3 bases and 6 bases, with 15 bases remaining between them. Germline V CDR1 and CDR2: SNHLY, FYNNEI. CDR3 coding DNA: TGTGCCAGCAGTGATTTCTGGCAGGTGCGCAATGAGCAGTTCTTC. Translated: CASSDFWQVRNEQFF.

This clone was counted a few times. The chain couples TRBV19 to TRBJ2-1; 7 bases are a match to TRBD2. V gave up 2 bases and J gave up 4 bases; unmatched junction bases: 14. Germline V lookup: CDR1 LNHDA, CDR2 SQIVND (reference sequence). The CDR3 loop spans 18 amino acids. CDR3 in amino acids: CASSIPSGTLALYNEQFF. Here the CDR3 DNA reads TGTGCCAGTAGTATACCAAGCGGGACTTTGGCTCTTTACAATGAGCAGTTCTTC.

In this sample, this clone turned up a few times. The CDR3 loop reads CASSPGDSYGYTF. The DNA of the CDR3 is TGTGCCAGCAGCCCCGGGGACAGCTATGGCTACACCTTC. The rearrangement joins TRBV7-2 to TRBJ1-2; 7 bases line up with TRBD1. The trim removed 5 bases at V and 4 bases at J, leaving 4 bases unmatched. CDR1 is SGHTA and CDR2 is FQGNSA in the germline V gene. The CDR3 spans 13 residues.

J is TRBJ2-3 and V is TRBV7-9; 9 bases map to TRBD2. J lost 4 bases, V lost 5 bases, and 7 bases had no gene match. Per the germline V gene, CDR1 is SEHNR and CDR2 is FQNEAQ (reference sequence). CDR3 length equals 15 residues. For the CDR3, the DNA is TGTGCCAGCAGCACTTTAGCGGGAGTCGCAGATACGCAGTATTTT. It codes for CASSTLAGVADTQYF.

This clone was counted only a few times. Other DNA sequences of this sample code for an identical CDR3. The chain combines TRBV7-3 with TRBJ2-3; D might be TRBD2 (5 bases). Germline-derived CDR1 and CDR2 are SGHTA and FQGTGA. Trimming took 5 bases from V and 3 from J, leaving 6 bases between them. The CDR3 contains 12 residues. CDR3 nucleotides: TGTGCCAGCAGCCCGGGGACAGATACGCAGTATTTT. Translated, it gives CASSPGTDTQYF.

This clone came up a few times. This chain connects TRBV28 to TRBJ2-2, with 9 bases lining up with TRBD1. Germline CDR1 and CDR2: MDHEN and SYDVKM. Trimming at V came to 10 bases and at J to 1 base, leaving 4 bases not matched to a gene. The CDR3 runs 14 residues. The CDR3 protein is CAIPDRGNTGELFF. The DNA of the CDR3 is TGTGCCATCCCGGACAGGGGGAACACCGGGGAGCTGTTTTTT.

This chain joins TRBV15 and TRBJ2-7, with D maybe TRBD1 (6 bases). Germline V lookup: CDR1 LNHNV, CDR2 YYDKDF (reference sequence). The CDR3 spans 14 residues. Trimming removed 5 bases from V and 2 bases from J, with 13 bases in between. Here the CDR3 DNA reads TGTGCCACCAGCGAGCGCAGGGGCACCTACGAGCAGTACTTC. Translation: CATSERRGTYEQYF.

The chain couples TRBV19 to TRBJ2-2, with D possibly TRBD1 on 7 matching bases. This CDR3 region has 16 residues. Per germline, CDR1 LNHDA and CDR2 SQIVND (reference sequence). The V gene lost 6 bases and the J gene lost 0 bases, with 14 bases spanning the gap. CDR3 in amino acids: CASSRGTAANTGELFF. The CDR3 coding sequence is TGTGCCAGTAGCCGGGGGACAGCCGCGAACACCGGGGAGCTGTTTTTT.

This clone was counted a few times. This chain connects TRBV10-3 to TRBJ2-3; 9 bases agree with TRBD2. J was trimmed by 5 bases and V by 10 bases; bases with no gene match: 13. Germline loops: CDR1 ENHRY, CDR2 SYGVKD. The CDR3 contains 15 residues. CDR3 DNA sequence: TGTGCCACCGTTTGGGCGGGAGGGTATGAAGATACGCAGTATTTT. Protein sequence: CATVWAGGYEDTQYF.

CDR3 nucleotides: TGTGCCAGCAGCTTCGGGGAGGGCCGAGGGACAGATACGCAGTATTTT. This codes for CASSFGEGRGTDTQYF. The rearrangement joins TRBV7-9 to TRBJ2-3, with 7 bases aligning to TRBD2. The germline CDR1 and CDR2 sequences are SEHNR and FQNEAQ (reference sequence). The CDR3 spans 16 residues. The V gene end was trimmed by 3 bases and the J gene end by 3 bases; junction bases not matched to a gene: 9.

Here the CDR3 DNA reads TGTGCCAGCAGTGATAGGGGCTTAAACACCGGGGAGCTGTTTTTT. This sequence encodes CASSDRGLNTGELFF. The chain recombines TRBV2 with TRBJ2-2, with D possibly TRBD1 on 5 matching bases. Per germline, CDR1 SNHLY and CDR2 FYNNEI. V lost 3 bases and J lost 2, with 10 bases in between. This CDR3 comprises 15 residues.

This clone was detected a few times. This chain links TRBV11-2 with TRBJ2-3; TRBD2 matches at 10 bases. Germline trimming cut 7 bases from V and 8 bases from J; bases unmatched to any gene: 15. The CDR3 contains 16 residues. Per germline, CDR1 SGHAT and CDR2 FQNNGV. CDR3: CASTTPRSGRAPTQYF. CDR3 bases: TGTGCCAGCACTACGCCGCGGAGCGGGAGGGCCCCTACGCAGTATTTT.

In its sample, this clone was seen a few times. The chain carries TRBV28 and TRBJ2-1; 9 bases fit TRBD2. Germline loops: CDR1 MDHEN, CDR2 SYDVKM. The CDR3 is 15 amino acids. V lost 5 bases, J lost 2 bases, and 4 bases stayed unmatched. The CDR3 DNA reads as TGTGCCAGCAGTCACCGACTAGCGGCCTACAATGAGCAGTTCTTC. Encoded protein: CASSHRLAAYNEQFF.

This clone has just one count. This chain joins TRBV6-5 and TRBJ1-5, with 8 bases that match TRBD1. V was clipped by 0 bases and J by 9 bases; unmatched bases: 7. CDR1 is MNHEY and CDR2 is SVGAGI in the germline V gene. This CDR3 has 15 amino acids. CDR3 sequence (DNA): TGTGCCAGCAGTTACTCTAACAGGGGGATAGCGCCCCAGCATTTT. Translated: CASSYSNRGIAPQHF.

The chain employs TRBV9 and TRBJ2-2, with 8 bases identical to TRBD1. The CDR3 has 15 amino acids. Germline V gives CDR1 SGDLS, CDR2 YYNGEE. Trimming cost V 4 bases and J 3 bases; bases outside gene matches: 5. The CDR3 loop reads CASSPRTGYTGELFF. CDR3 in DNA: TGTGCCAGCAGCCCCCGGACAGGGTACACCGGGGAGCTGTTTTTT.

The V and J genes are TRBV5-1 and TRBJ2-5, with TRBD1 matching over 7 bases. V gave up 6 bases and J gave up 5 bases; unmatched junction bases: 13. From germline, CDR1 is SGHRS and CDR2 YFSETQ. The CDR3 contains 15 residues. CDR3 residues: CASTLPQGVRETQYF. The CDR3 coding sequence is TGCGCCAGCACCTTACCCCAGGGGGTACGGGAGACCCAGTACTTC. Using reference TRBV5-1 and TRBJ2-5 for the parts outside the CDR3, the full variable domain is KAGVTQTPRYLIKTRGQQVTLSCSPISGHRSVSWYQQTPGQGLQFLFEYFSETQRNKGNFPGRFSGRQFSNSRSEMNVSTLELGDSALYLCASTLPQGVRETQYFGPGTRLLVL.

This clone was observed a few times. The chain is built from TRBV7-2 and TRBJ2-3; TRBD2 matches at 7 bases. Per the germline V gene, CDR1 is SGHTA and CDR2 is FQGNSA. The CDR3 totals 16 residues. With 5 bases clipped from V and 4 bases from J, the junction kept 12 bases outside the gene matches. CDR3 region: CASSPTLAASPDTQYF. The DNA for the CDR3 is TGTGCCAGCAGCCCAACTCTAGCGGCGAGCCCAGATACGCAGTATTTT.

In its sample, this clone was seen a few times. This chain joins TRBV7-3 and TRBJ2-1; 11 nucleotides agree with TRBD2. CDR1 is SGHTA, CDR2 FQGTGA, per germline. J gave up 1 base and V 5 bases, and 7 bases lay outside the gene matches. The CDR3 covers 17 residues. The chain's CDR3 is CASSKTSGSFSYNEQFF. The CDR3 DNA follows: TGTGCCAGCAGCAAAACTAGCGGGAGTTTTTCCTACAATGAGCAGTTCTTC.